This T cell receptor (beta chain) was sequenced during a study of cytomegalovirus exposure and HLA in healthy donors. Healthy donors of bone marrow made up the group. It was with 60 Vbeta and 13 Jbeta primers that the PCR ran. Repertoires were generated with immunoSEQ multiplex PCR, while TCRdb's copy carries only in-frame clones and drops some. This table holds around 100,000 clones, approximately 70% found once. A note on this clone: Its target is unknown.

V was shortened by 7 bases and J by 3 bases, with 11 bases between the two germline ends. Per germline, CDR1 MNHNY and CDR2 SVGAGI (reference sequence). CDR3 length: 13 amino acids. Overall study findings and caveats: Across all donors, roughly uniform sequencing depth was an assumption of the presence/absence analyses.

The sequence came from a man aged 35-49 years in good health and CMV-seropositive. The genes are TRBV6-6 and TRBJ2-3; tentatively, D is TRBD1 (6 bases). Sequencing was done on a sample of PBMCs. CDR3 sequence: CASTPDSTDTQYF. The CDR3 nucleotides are TGTGCCAGCACCCCGGACAGTACAGATACGCAGTATTTT.